This entry features one TCR beta chain sequence. Its antigen remains unidentified. Germline V lookup: CDR1 DFQATT, CDR2 SNEGSKA (reference sequence). The V gene end was trimmed by 6 bases and the J gene end by 7 bases; junction bases not matched to a gene: 6. CDR3 length: 13 residues. These data belong to a study of T-cell memory formation after mild COVID-19. Whole-study results and caveats: CD4+ contracting clones lay mainly in CM and EM, CD8+ ones in EMRA. The SARS-CoV-2 specificity of second-wave clones reaching peak at day 37 remained unverified.

TCRdb processed the 5' RACE reads anew with MiXCR; each CDR3 protein has one entry. The data hold roughly 180,000 distinct CDR3 sequences, with approximately 18% observed a single time. V is TRBV20-1 and J is TRBJ2-3, with 11 bases aligning to TRBD2. Sequenced material: PBMCs or a T cell subset sorted from them (not recorded which). The sequence was collected from a man aged 18-30 years who had mild COVID-19 (a few samples of this study predate the infection). Cell type and time point are not known. The CDR3 nucleotides are TGCAGTGCAAATAGCGGGGGGGAATATACGCAGTATTTT. This translates into CSANSGGEYTQYF.